Sequencing of this T cell receptor beta chain was carried out in a study of prognosis after radiotherapy for stage I lung cancer. Whole-study context: It was between April 2018 and early 2019 that stage I non-small cell lung cancer patients were enrolled. Medical inoperability was the status assigned to all non-small cell lung cancer patients. Study-level points and caveats: In patients with versus without metastases, TRBV and TRBJ gene usage reportedly differed.

Two separate time points each saw a draw of around 6.6 milliliters of peripheral blood. Germline assignment: CDR1 SNHLY and CDR2 FYNNEI. The germline V and J ends were trimmed by 2 bases and 4 bases, with 17 bases remaining between them. The CDR3 spans 16 residues. Two rounds of multiplex PCR amplified TCR beta CDR3 from genomic DNA. With primers specific to each TRBV and TRBJ gene, the first-round PCR was performed. MiXCR, applied by TCRdb to the multiplex PCR reads, yields one record per CDR3 protein. The data show tens of thousands of distinct CDR3 sequences, with about 37% seen just once and about 9.2% held by the top ten. This clonotype was found many times. What it binds is not known.

The specimen comprised PBMCs, sampled before or after stereotactic body radiation therapy (not recorded which). The J gene is TRBJ2-5, the V gene TRBV2, with D uncertain. This clonotype was obtained from a donor aged 50 or older with non-small cell lung cancer. CDR3 sequence: CASSEYGLGEAETQYF. The DNA for the CDR3 is TGTGCCAGCAGTGAATACGGTCTAGGAGAGGCAGAGACCCAGTACTTC.